This TCR beta chain stems from a study of shared clonotypes between healthy human individuals. This CDR3 region has 14 residues. Deletions cut 6 bases from V and 6 bases from J, with 14 bases between. Per germline, CDR1 MNHEY and CDR2 SVGAGI. Profiling relied on immunoSEQ multiplex PCR, and the TCRdb table lists in-frame clones only, not all of them. This repertoire shows about 1 million clones, around four fifths found once; its top ten account for roughly 1.4%. The sample comprised memory CD4+ T cells sorted from blood. Indicated subset: CD45RA-negative fraction. The genes are TRBV6-5 and TRBJ1-4; D gene ambiguous. The receptor comes from a man between 18 and 35 years old in good health. DNA for the CDR3: TGTGCCAGCAGCTCTAGGTTCGGTTATGAAAAACTGTTTTTT. Translating gives CASSSRFGYEKLFF.